The 22 T cell receptor beta chains below were found in one sample sequenced in a study of vaccination effects on CD4 cells after COVID-19. In the ViraFEST assay, antigen-specific CD4+ clonotypes were identified by expansion after peptide-pool stimulation. Following 10 days of culture, CD4+ T cells were isolated. Vaccinated recipients, who were negative for nucleocapsid antibodies, had no history of SARS-CoV-2 infection. Method: immunoSEQ multiplex PCR; TCRdb's copy keeps in-frame clones and lacks some. The sample has about 20,000 clones; roughly 70% are singletons. These receptors have no known antigen. Sequencing used CD4+ T cells from PBMCs cultured with HCoV-NL63 spike peptides, obtained before COVID-19 vaccination. These receptors originate from a human donor who received a COVID-19 vaccine.

J is TRBJ1-3 and V is TRBV9, with D perhaps matching TRBD1 (5 bases). Germline-derived CDR1 and CDR2 are SGDLS and YYNGEE. Trimming took 0 bases from V and 2 from J, leaving 9 bases between them. There are 15 residues in the CDR3. CDR3 coding DNA: TGTGCCAGCAGCGTAGCTGGGGCGGCTGGAAACACCATATATTTT. Protein sequence: CASSVAGAAGNTIYF.

The chain couples TRBV11-2 to TRBJ1-2, with 7 bases that match TRBD1. CDR3 length equals 16 residues. The ends lost 5 bases at V and 4 bases at J; junction bases unmatched: 13. Germline V gene data show CDR1 as SGHAT and CDR2 as FQNNGV. CDR3 coding DNA: TGTGCCAGCAGCCTAACACAGGGGATATGGATCTATGGCTACACCTTC. Translating gives CASSLTQGIWIYGYTF.

CDR3 residues: CASSTRQGIGANVLTF. Written as DNA, the CDR3 is TGTGCCAGCTCCACTCGACAGGGGATCGGGGCCAACGTCCTGACTTTC. The V and J genes are TRBV18 and TRBJ2-6; 8 bases line up with TRBD1. Looked up from germline, CDR1 is KGHSH and CDR2 is LQKENI. Germline trimming cut 6 bases from V and 4 bases from J; bases unmatched to any gene: 8. This CDR3 comprises 16 residues.

The chain uses TRBV20-1 and TRBJ1-2, with D unclear. Germline loops: CDR1 DFQATT, CDR2 SNEGSKA (reference sequence). Trimming left V 2 bases short and J 8 bases short, with 9 bases between. This CDR3 has 11 amino acids. The CDR3 protein is CSARSTSGYTF. CDR3 nucleotides: TGCAGTGCTAGATCCACTTCGGGCTACACCTTC.

The rearrangement joins TRBV19 to TRBJ1-5; no firm D call. The V end was cut by 6 bases, the J end by 0 bases, with 6 bases between. Looked up from germline, CDR1 is LNHDA and CDR2 is SQIVND (reference sequence). This CDR3 spans 13 amino acids. The DNA of the CDR3 is TGTGCCAGTAGCGGTAATAGCAATCAGCCCCAGCATTTT. Its translation: CASSGNSNQPQHF.

The chain has TRBV6-5 and TRBJ2-1; 7 bases are shared with TRBD1. The germline V gene encodes CDR1 MNHEY and CDR2 SVGAGI. V was clipped by 5 bases and J by 0 bases; unmatched bases: 4. This CDR3 comprises 15 residues. This CDR3 reads CASSPRQGSYNEQFF. The CDR3 DNA follows: TGTGCCAGCAGTCCTCGACAGGGCTCCTACAATGAGCAGTTCTTC.

V is TRBV24-1 and J is TRBJ1-2; TRBD1 matches 8 bases. The germline V gene encodes CDR1 KGHDR and CDR2 SFDVKD. The CDR3 contains 17 residues. Trimming cost V 4 bases and J 2 bases; bases outside gene matches: 11. The CDR3: CATSELDRGSPNYGYTF. The CDR3 coding sequence is TGTGCCACCAGTGAGCTAGACAGGGGATCCCCCAACTATGGCTACACCTTC.

V is TRBV9 and J is TRBJ2-7, with D possibly being TRBD1 (5 bases). V was clipped by 0 bases and J by 2 bases, with 12 bases between them. The CDR3 is 15 residues long. In germline, CDR1 is SGDLS, CDR2 YYNGEE. The CDR3 nucleotides are TGTGCCAGCAGCGTAGAATGGGGCCCCACCTACGAGCAGTACTTC. Amino acid sequence: CASSVEWGPTYEQYF.

J is TRBJ2-7 and V is TRBV7-2, with TRBD2 matching over 11 bases. Trimming removed 1 base from V and 7 bases from J; junction bases left unmatched: 3. CDR3 length: 14 amino acids. Germline CDR1 is SGHTA and CDR2 is FQGNSA. CDR3: CASSLVAGGGEQYF. The CDR3 nucleotides are TGTGCCAGCAGCTTAGTAGCGGGGGGGGGTGAGCAGTACTTC. Using reference TRBV7-2 and TRBJ2-7 for the parts outside the CDR3, the full variable domain is GAGVSQSPSNKVTEKGKDVELRCDPISGHTALYWYRQSLGQGLEFLIYFQGNSAPDKSGLPSDRFSAERTGGSVSTLTIQRTQQEDSAVYLCASSLVAGGGEQYFGPGTRLTVT.

This sequence joins TRBV9 and TRBJ2-7; possibly TRBD2 for D (5 bases). The V and J ends lost 0 bases and 0 bases respectively, with 10 bases between them. Germline lookup yields CDR1 SGDLS and CDR2 YYNGEE. This CDR3 region has 15 residues. The CDR3 region is CASSVGPGSSYEQYF. The CDR3 nucleotides read TGTGCCAGCAGCGTAGGTCCGGGGAGCTCCTACGAGCAGTACTTC.

This chain uses TRBV30 with TRBJ1-5; D may be TRBD1 (5 bases). Trimming pared 2 bases from V and 2 bases from J, leaving 7 bases between. Germline values: CDR1 GTSNPN, CDR2 SVGIG (reference sequence). This CDR3 spans 13 amino acids. The CDR3 DNA is TGTGCCTGGAGTTTACAGGGCAATCAGCCCCAGCATTTT. The encoded protein is CAWSLQGNQPQHF.

The rearrangement uses TRBV30 and TRBJ2-5; D might be TRBD1 (6 bases). The CDR3 covers 14 residues. Germline CDR1 reads GTSNPN; CDR2 reads SVGIG (reference sequence). Trimming pared 0 bases from V and 3 bases from J, leaving 11 bases between. The DNA for the CDR3 is TGTGCCTGGAGTGTACAGCCAGGGGAAGAGACCCAGTACTTC. Translation: CAWSVQPGEETQYF.

The CDR3 region has the DNA TGTGCCAGCAGTCGTAGCGGGACGAGCTCCTACGAGCAGTACTTC. Residues: CASSRSGTSSYEQYF. The rearrangement joins TRBV6-5 to TRBJ2-7; TRBD2 matches 8 bases. Germline CDR1 reads MNHEY; CDR2 reads SVGAGI. This CDR3 region has 15 residues. The V gene end was trimmed by 5 bases and the J gene end by 0 bases; junction bases not matched to a gene: 6.

The chain employs TRBV5-4 and TRBJ2-5, with 8 bases that match TRBD1. Germline V gene sequence: CDR1 SGHNT, CDR2 YYREEE (reference sequence). V trimming: 7 bases; J trimming: 2 bases; junction bases outside the gene matches: 4. The CDR3 consists of 13 residues. This CDR3 reads CASGGDRQETQYF. CDR3 in DNA: TGTGCCAGCGGAGGGGACAGGCAAGAGACCCAGTACTTC. The variable domain in full, with the rest retrieved from reference TRBV5-4 and TRBJ2-5, is ETGVTQSPTHLIKTRGQQVTLRCSSQSGHNTVSWYQQALGQGPQFIFQYYREEENGRGNFPPRFSGLQFPNYSSELNVNALELDDSALYLCASGGDRQETQYFGPGTRLLVL.

This clone was counted once. V usage is TRBV7-8 and J usage is TRBJ1-1; D unclear. The length of the CDR3 is 16 residues. Germline CDR1 reads SGHVS; CDR2 reads FQNEAQ. Trimming took off 5 bases at V and 2 bases at J, with 18 bases between the two ends. The CDR3 sequence is CASSPRAVPQNTEAFF. The CDR3, as DNA: TGTGCCAGCAGCCCCCGGGCCGTCCCTCAAAACACTGAAGCTTTCTTT.

This chain joins TRBV4-2 and TRBJ2-3; TRBD2 matches 10 bases. Trimming at V came to 0 bases and at J to 2 bases, leaving 8 bases not matched to a gene. The CDR3 covers 18 residues. CDR1 and CDR2 (germline): LGHNA, YNFKEQ. Here the CDR3 reads CASSQEGFSGRNTDTQYF. The CDR3 nucleotides read TGTGCCAGCAGCCAAGAAGGGTTTAGCGGGAGGAACACAGATACGCAGTATTTT.

This chain connects TRBV3-1 (or the pseudogene TRBV3-2) to TRBJ1-4; D possibly corresponds to TRBD1 (5 bases). The V end lost 3 bases, the J end lost 7 bases, and 24 bases lay between the germline ends. The CDR3 covers 18 residues. The germline V gene encodes CDR1 LGHDT and CDR2 YNNKEL (reference sequence). This CDR3 reads CASSQWGLGGTGGEKLFF. The CDR3 DNA follows: TGTGCCAGCAGCCAGTGGGGACTGGGTGGGACCGGAGGTGAAAAACTGTTTTTT.

The V gene is TRBV30, the J gene TRBJ2-1, with D tentatively TRBD2 (6 bases). This CDR3 has 14 residues. V lost 2 bases and J 9 bases, leaving 17 bases between the germline ends. Germline V gives CDR1 GTSNPN, CDR2 SVGIG (reference sequence). The CDR3 sequence: CAWSPRLVCCEQFF. In nucleotides, the CDR3 is TGTGCCTGGAGTCCCAGACTAGTTTGTTGTGAGCAGTTCTTC.

CDR3 loop: CASSEYTGSNYGYTF. CDR3 DNA: TGTGCCAGCAGTGAATATACAGGAAGTAACTATGGCTACACCTTC. This sequence joins TRBV25-1 and TRBJ1-2; D perhaps matches TRBD1 (5 bases). Trimming pared 0 bases from V and 1 base from J, leaving 9 bases between. Germline V gene lookup returns CDR1 MGHDK and CDR2 SYGVNS. This CDR3 spans 15 amino acids.

The chain has TRBV18 and TRBJ1-5; TRBD1 might be the D (5 bases). Deletions cut 1 base from V and 5 bases from J, with 9 bases between. The CDR3 contains 14 residues. Germline V gives CDR1 KGHSH, CDR2 LQKENI. In DNA, the CDR3 is TGTGCCAGCTCACCACGGGGCCTTCATCAGCCCCAGCATTTT. Translating it yields CASSPRGLHQPQHF. Looking up the rest from reference TRBV18 and TRBJ1-5 gives the full variable domain: NAGVMQNPRHLVRRRGQEARLRCSPMKGHSHVYWYRQLPEEGLKFMVYLQKENIIDESGMPKERFSAEFPKEGPSILRIQQVVRGDSAAYFCASSPRGLHQPQHFGDGTRLSIL.

J is TRBJ2-3 and V is TRBV3-1 (or the pseudogene TRBV3-2); the D gene is possibly TRBD2 (6 bases). The CDR3 runs to 15 residues. The V end was cut by 4 bases, the J end by 0 bases, with 11 bases between. Germline CDR1 reads LGHDT; CDR2 reads YNNKEL (reference sequence). This chain's CDR3 is CASSPSSASTDTQYF. The CDR3 nucleotides read TGTGCCAGCAGCCCCTCTAGCGCAAGCACAGATACGCAGTATTTT.

This clone was observed a few times. The chain uses TRBV7-6 and TRBJ2-7; D may match TRBD1 or TRBD2 (5 bases each). The CDR3 contains 17 residues. Germline assignment: CDR1 SGHVS and CDR2 FNYEAQ. Between the trimmed V and J ends, which lost 5 bases and 4 bases, there was a span of 24 bases. The DNA of the CDR3 is TGTGCCAGCAGCCTAAAGGGGCTTCGCGGCAGAGGGTACGAGCAGTACTTC. It translates to CASSLKGLRGRGYEQYF.